This TCR beta chain was documented in a study of T-cell reconstitution after alpha-beta-depleted transplantation in children. Many counts were recorded for this clonotype. The CDR3 consists of 19 residues. V was clipped by 4 bases and J by 0 bases, with 22 bases between them. Using unique molecular identifiers, the investigators prepared the TCRbeta library. Each CDR3 protein gets one entry after TCRdb re-called the PCR reads with MiXCR. The table records more than 150,000 distinct CDR3 sequences, roughly 15% of them present only once. This clonotype was obtained from a human donor who donated a stem cell graft to a child with acute lymphoblastic leukemia. This chain uses TRBV12-3 or TRBV12-4 with TRBJ2-4, with D perhaps given as TRBD1 or TRBD2 (5 bases each). Specimen: PBMCs from the stem cell graft donor, collected from the stem cell graft. CDR3 nucleotides: TGTGCCAGCAGTTACCCCGTTTATGGGGGAGAACTAGCCAAAAACATTCAGTACTTC. It specifies CASSYPVYGGELAKNIQYF.